The 27 T cell receptor beta chains reported below all come from one sample, sequenced in a study of T cells in Graves' hyperthyroidism and ophthalmopathy. RNA transcripts yielded amplified TCR beta CDR3 regions. In the first-round RT-PCR of the TCR CDR3, the HTBI primer set was used. MiXCR, applied by TCRdb to the multiplex PCR reads, yields one record per CDR3 protein. The table has around 620,000 distinct CDR3 sequences, over 12% seen once; the top ten hold around 7%. The sequenced material came from blood. These TCRs come from a woman aged 18-29 years with Graves' ophthalmopathy.

This clonotype has ten or more counts. This sequence joins TRBV20-1 and TRBJ1-1; 9 nucleotides agree with TRBD1. Germline CDR1 is DFQATT and CDR2 is SNEGSKA (reference sequence). CDR3 length: 16 residues. Trimming at V came to 3 bases and at J to 0 bases, leaving 8 bases not matched to a gene. In nucleotides, the CDR3 is TGCAGTGCTAGGGGACAGGGAAGCCGTCTGAACACTGAAGCTTTCTTT. It encodes CSARGQGSRLNTEAFF.

In this sample, this clonotype turned up many times. The rearrangement uses TRBV28 and TRBJ2-1; 7 bases match TRBD1. CDR3 length: 16 amino acids. The J segment lost 5 bases and the V segment lost 5 bases, leaving 12 bases of the junction unmatched. CDR1 is MDHEN, CDR2 SYDVKM, per germline. CDR3 residues: CASSPKFRQGDNEQFF. The CDR3 DNA sequence: TGTGCCAGCAGTCCAAAATTTCGCCAGGGGGACAATGAGCAGTTCTTC.

This clonotype was recorded many times. The chain uses TRBV19 and TRBJ1-5, with 11 bases matching TRBD1. The length of the CDR3 is 17 residues. V lost 4 bases to trimming and J lost 4 bases; unmatched junction nucleotides: 9. Germline V gene lookup returns CDR1 LNHDA and CDR2 SQIVND (reference sequence). The CDR3 bases are TGTGCCAGTAGTACCCCCCTCGGGACAGGGGGAAATCAGCCCCAGCATTTT. Protein sequence: CASSTPLGTGGNQPQHF.

This clonotype was detected ten times or more. The V and J genes are TRBV18 and TRBJ2-1; D is possibly TRBD1 (6 bases). The CDR3 consists of 16 residues. Trimming took off 3 bases at V and 9 bases at J, with 21 bases between the two ends. Per the germline V gene, CDR1 is KGHSH and CDR2 is LQKENI. The CDR3 region has the DNA TGTGCCAGCTCACCGAGGCAGGGGCAGGGACAAGTTGAGCAGTTCTTC. As protein: CASSPRQGQGQVEQFF.

This clonotype was seen many times. V gene TRBV7-2 combines with J gene TRBJ1-1; D remains unclear. Germline V lookup: CDR1 SGHTA, CDR2 FQGNSA. The V end was cut by 1 base, the J end by 3 bases, with 12 bases between. The CDR3 covers 15 residues. CDR3 sequence reads: CASSLEGWGDTEAFF. The CDR3 bases are TGTGCCAGCAGCTTAGAAGGTTGGGGTGACACTGAAGCTTTCTTT.

V gene TRBV28 combines with J gene TRBJ2-3, with TRBD2 matching 12 bases. The CDR3 loop spans 15 amino acids. Germline V lookup: CDR1 MDHEN, CDR2 SYDVKM. The V and J ends lost 6 bases and 3 bases, in that order; junction bases with no gene match: 4. CDR3: CASSEGLAGTDTQYF. The CDR3 DNA reads as TGTGCCAGCAGCGAAGGACTAGCGGGAACAGATACGCAGTATTTT.

In its sample, this clonotype was seen many times. The J gene is TRBJ2-6, the V gene TRBV7-2, with 14 bases lining up with TRBD2. CDR1 and CDR2 (germline): SGHTA, FQGNSA. The V segment lost 5 bases and the J segment 2 bases; nucleotides outside the gene matches: 8. The CDR3 runs to 19 residues. CDR3 nucleotides: TGTGCCAGCAGCGACGGGACTAGCGGGAGAAGGGCTGGGGCCAACGTCCTGACTTTC. Encoded protein: CASSDGTSGRRAGANVLTF.

Ten or more counts support this clonotype. This chain uses TRBV6-2 or TRBV6-3 with TRBJ2-1, with D possibly matching TRBD1 (5 bases). The CDR3 is 12 residues long. The germline gives CDR1 MNHEY, CDR2 SVGEGT. V lost 2 bases and J 12 bases, leaving 11 bases between the germline ends. CDR3 in amino acids: CASSYPRQRQFF. In DNA, the CDR3 is TGTGCCAGCAGTTACCCCCGACAGCGGCAGTTCTTC.

This clonotype was picked up many times. J is TRBJ2-1 and V is TRBV20-1; TRBD2 matches at 9 bases. The CDR3 covers 16 residues. The V segment lost 4 bases and the J segment 0 bases; nucleotides outside the gene matches: 7. From germline, CDR1 is DFQATT and CDR2 SNEGSKA (reference sequence). The CDR3 protein is CSATRASGISYNEQFF. Written as DNA, the CDR3 is TGCAGTGCTACTCGGGCTAGCGGGATCTCCTACAATGAGCAGTTCTTC.

This clonotype has only a few counts. CDR3 sequence: CASSLGRTRTYGYTF. Written as DNA, the CDR3 is TGTGCCAGCAGCTTGGGGCGGACACGCACATATGGCTACACCTTC. V gene TRBV5-6 combines with J gene TRBJ1-2, with D perhaps TRBD1 (5 bases). The CDR3 length is 15 residues. Trimming pared 0 bases from V and 5 bases from J, leaving 14 bases between. Germline CDR1 is SGHDT and CDR2 is YYEEEE.

This clonotype was detected ten times or more. The gene calls are TRBV11-2 and TRBJ2-1, with 8 nucleotides matching TRBD2. The CDR3 is made up of 15 amino acids. The V gene's germline CDR1 is SGHAT and CDR2 FQNNGV. V shed 2 bases and J 7 bases; nucleotides not matched to a gene: 7. The CDR3 sequence: CASSLRTGGGNEQFF. CDR3 sequence (DNA): TGTGCCAGCAGCTTACGCACGGGAGGGGGAAATGAGCAGTTCTTC.

The sample holds many counts of this clonotype. The chain uses TRBV28 and TRBJ2-2; D is ambiguous. This CDR3 contains 15 residues. Germline V lookup: CDR1 MDHEN, CDR2 SYDVKM. V was clipped by 6 bases and J by 0 bases, with 11 bases between them. CDR3: CASSQLDPNTGELFF. The DNA of the CDR3 is TGTGCCAGCAGCCAGCTGGACCCGAACACCGGGGAGCTGTTTTTT.

There are many counts of this clonotype. The genes are TRBV24-1 and TRBJ2-1; 10 bases line up with TRBD1. Germline lookup yields CDR1 KGHDR and CDR2 SFDVKD. The CDR3 extends over 15 amino acids. V was clipped by 6 bases and J by 2 bases; unmatched bases: 3. The chain's CDR3 is CATSPGQGAYNEQFF. Written as DNA, the CDR3 is TGTGCCACCAGTCCCGGACAGGGGGCCTACAATGAGCAGTTCTTC.

This clonotype was observed at least ten times. This chain connects TRBV14 to TRBJ2-5; D remains ambiguous. The CDR3 sequence is 13 residues long. Germline V lookup: CDR1 SGHDN, CDR2 FVKESK. With 4 bases removed from V and 7 bases from J, the gap between germline ends came to 13 bases. The CDR3 bases are TGTGCCAGCAGCCCCCGGACCGAAGGGACCCAGTACTTC. Its protein product is CASSPRTEGTQYF.

In its sample, this clonotype was seen many times. The V gene is TRBV28, the J gene TRBJ2-3; possible D gene TRBD1, 5 bases. The germline gives CDR1 MDHEN, CDR2 SYDVKM. This CDR3 spans 16 amino acids. Trimming cost V 3 bases and J 0 bases, with 13 bases left between them. The CDR3 here is CASSFVRTPSTDTQYF. Here the CDR3 DNA reads TGTGCCAGCAGTTTCGTCCGGACACCAAGCACAGATACGCAGTATTTT.

This clonotype has more than one count but fewer than ten. The rearrangement joins TRBV7-3 to TRBJ1-1; D might be TRBD1 (6 bases). This CDR3 region has 14 residues. CDR1 SGHTA and CDR2 FQGTGA come from the germline V gene. V shed 5 bases and J shed 6 bases, with 16 bases lying between them. The CDR3 protein is CASSRGGGGAEAFF. Written as DNA, the CDR3 is TGTGCCAGCAGCCGCGGAGGGGGTGGGGCTGAAGCTTTCTTT.

This clonotype was counted a few times. The chain joins TRBV2 to TRBJ2-1, with 7 bases that match TRBD2. Germline V lookup: CDR1 SNHLY, CDR2 FYNNEI. Germline trimming cut 3 bases from V and 10 bases from J; bases unmatched to any gene: 9. The CDR3 covers 14 residues. Here the CDR3 DNA reads TGTGCCAGCAGTGAGGGACTACCACCGGGCGAGCAGTTCTTC. Translated: CASSEGLPPGEQFF.

The J gene is TRBJ1-2, the V gene TRBV11-2; 7 bases agree with TRBD1. The V segment lost 0 bases and the J segment 1 base; nucleotides outside the gene matches: 11. The V gene's germline CDR1 is SGHAT and CDR2 FQNNGV. This CDR3 is 18 amino acids long. The CDR3 protein is CASSLDLYRGRFNYGYTF. In DNA form, the CDR3 reads TGTGCCAGCAGCTTAGATCTATACAGGGGAAGATTTAACTATGGCTACACCTTC.

To note about this clonotype: A junction boundary mismatches the germline segment, possibly from a read error. V usage is TRBV30 and J usage is TRBJ2-5, with 13 positions matching TRBD2. Germline V gives CDR1 GTSNPN, CDR2 SVGIG (reference sequence). This CDR3 comprises 14 residues. The CDR3 coding sequence is TGTGCCTGGAGTACCGGGACTAGCGGGACAAAAGTAAACTTC. Translating it yields CAWSTGTSGTKVNF.

This clonotype was recorded at least ten times. Here the CDR3 reads CASSPYTTSTDTQYF. CDR3 DNA: TGTGCCAGCAGTCCGTACACGACTAGCACAGATACGCAGTATTTT. The chain recombines TRBV27 with TRBJ2-3, with D unresolved. CDR1 and CDR2 from the germline V gene are MNHEY and SMNVEV (reference sequence). Deletions cut 5 bases from V and 0 bases from J, with 12 bases between. CDR3 length: 15 amino acids.

In this sample, this clonotype turned up many times. The rearrangement links TRBV7-2 to TRBJ2-3; a weak D match, TRBD2 (5 bases). Germline V CDR1 and CDR2: SGHTA, FQGNSA. Deletions cut 11 bases from V and 1 base from J, with 13 bases between. This CDR3 spans 13 amino acids. The CDR3 reads CASGADGTDTQYF. The CDR3 nucleotides read TGTGCCTCCGGAGCGGACGGCACAGATACGCAGTATTTT.

There are many counts of this clonotype. The chain combines TRBV30 with TRBJ2-7; D is unclear. Germline V gives CDR1 GTSNPN, CDR2 SVGIG (reference sequence). V lost 0 bases, J lost 0 bases, and 12 bases lay in between. The CDR3 runs to 15 residues. The CDR3 reads CAWSVAGSSSYEQYF. The CDR3 DNA is TGTGCCTGGAGTGTCGCAGGCTCGAGCTCCTACGAGCAGTACTTC.

A few counts support this clonotype. J is TRBJ2-7 and V is TRBV5-1; D uncertain. Per germline, CDR1 SGHRS and CDR2 YFSETQ. This CDR3 is 15 amino acids long. The V gene lost 0 bases and the J gene lost 2 bases, with 12 bases spanning the gap. The CDR3 DNA reads as TGCGCCAGCAGCTTGGGAGCTCCCCCGGCCTACGAGCAGTACTTC. Translated: CASSLGAPPAYEQYF.

J is TRBJ1-3 and V is TRBV13; D uncertain. The CDR3 runs 15 residues. With 5 bases removed from V and 4 bases from J, the gap between germline ends came to 15 bases. In germline, CDR1 is PRHDT, CDR2 FYEKMQ (reference sequence). The CDR3 sequence: CASSPNEGPGNTIYF. The CDR3 DNA follows: TGTGCCAGCAGCCCGAACGAAGGGCCCGGAAACACCATATATTTT.

This clonotype was counted ten times or more. The genes are TRBV28 and TRBJ2-7; maybe TRBD2 (5 bases). Germline V CDR1 and CDR2: MDHEN, SYDVKM. The CDR3 covers 14 residues. V was trimmed by 3 bases and J by 4 bases, leaving 13 bases between them. CDR3 loop: CASSFYGNGYEQYF. The CDR3 nucleotides are TGTGCCAGCAGTTTTTACGGGAACGGATACGAGCAGTACTTC.

This clonotype was seen ten or more times. The genes are TRBV6-2 or TRBV6-3 and TRBJ2-1, with a possible D match to TRBD2 (6 bases). The V end lost 6 bases, the J end lost 3 bases, and 15 bases lay between the germline ends. This CDR3 is 15 amino acids long. Germline lookup yields CDR1 MNHEY and CDR2 SVGEGT. CDR3: CASSSRGGLYNEQFF. DNA for the CDR3: TGTGCCAGCAGCTCCAGAGGAGGGCTCTACAATGAGCAGTTCTTC.

This clonotype was recorded at least ten times. The chain carries TRBV18 and TRBJ2-2; the D is unclear. V lost 0 bases, J lost 0 bases, and 11 bases lay in between. Germline CDR1 KGHSH, CDR2 LQKENI. This CDR3 is 17 amino acids long. The CDR3: CASSPPSITSNTGELFF. CDR3 coding DNA: TGTGCCAGCTCACCACCCAGCATAACCTCGAACACCGGGGAGCTGTTTTTT.